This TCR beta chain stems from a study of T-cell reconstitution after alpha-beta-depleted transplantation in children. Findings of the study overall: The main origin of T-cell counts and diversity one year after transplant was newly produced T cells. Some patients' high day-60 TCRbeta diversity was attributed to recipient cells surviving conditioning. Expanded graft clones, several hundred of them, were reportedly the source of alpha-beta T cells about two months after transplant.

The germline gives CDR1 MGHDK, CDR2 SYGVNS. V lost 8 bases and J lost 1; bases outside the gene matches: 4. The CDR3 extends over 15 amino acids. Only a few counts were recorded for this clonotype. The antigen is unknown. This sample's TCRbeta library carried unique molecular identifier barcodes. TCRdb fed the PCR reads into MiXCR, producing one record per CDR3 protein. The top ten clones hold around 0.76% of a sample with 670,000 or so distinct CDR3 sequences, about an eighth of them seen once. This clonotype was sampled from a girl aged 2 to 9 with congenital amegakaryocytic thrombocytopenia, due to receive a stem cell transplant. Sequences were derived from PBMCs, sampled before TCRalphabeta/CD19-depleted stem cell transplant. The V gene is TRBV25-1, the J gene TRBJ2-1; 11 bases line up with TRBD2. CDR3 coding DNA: TGTGCCAGCGAATTAGCGGGAGGGTCCTACAATGAGCAGTTCTTC. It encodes CASELAGGSYNEQFF.